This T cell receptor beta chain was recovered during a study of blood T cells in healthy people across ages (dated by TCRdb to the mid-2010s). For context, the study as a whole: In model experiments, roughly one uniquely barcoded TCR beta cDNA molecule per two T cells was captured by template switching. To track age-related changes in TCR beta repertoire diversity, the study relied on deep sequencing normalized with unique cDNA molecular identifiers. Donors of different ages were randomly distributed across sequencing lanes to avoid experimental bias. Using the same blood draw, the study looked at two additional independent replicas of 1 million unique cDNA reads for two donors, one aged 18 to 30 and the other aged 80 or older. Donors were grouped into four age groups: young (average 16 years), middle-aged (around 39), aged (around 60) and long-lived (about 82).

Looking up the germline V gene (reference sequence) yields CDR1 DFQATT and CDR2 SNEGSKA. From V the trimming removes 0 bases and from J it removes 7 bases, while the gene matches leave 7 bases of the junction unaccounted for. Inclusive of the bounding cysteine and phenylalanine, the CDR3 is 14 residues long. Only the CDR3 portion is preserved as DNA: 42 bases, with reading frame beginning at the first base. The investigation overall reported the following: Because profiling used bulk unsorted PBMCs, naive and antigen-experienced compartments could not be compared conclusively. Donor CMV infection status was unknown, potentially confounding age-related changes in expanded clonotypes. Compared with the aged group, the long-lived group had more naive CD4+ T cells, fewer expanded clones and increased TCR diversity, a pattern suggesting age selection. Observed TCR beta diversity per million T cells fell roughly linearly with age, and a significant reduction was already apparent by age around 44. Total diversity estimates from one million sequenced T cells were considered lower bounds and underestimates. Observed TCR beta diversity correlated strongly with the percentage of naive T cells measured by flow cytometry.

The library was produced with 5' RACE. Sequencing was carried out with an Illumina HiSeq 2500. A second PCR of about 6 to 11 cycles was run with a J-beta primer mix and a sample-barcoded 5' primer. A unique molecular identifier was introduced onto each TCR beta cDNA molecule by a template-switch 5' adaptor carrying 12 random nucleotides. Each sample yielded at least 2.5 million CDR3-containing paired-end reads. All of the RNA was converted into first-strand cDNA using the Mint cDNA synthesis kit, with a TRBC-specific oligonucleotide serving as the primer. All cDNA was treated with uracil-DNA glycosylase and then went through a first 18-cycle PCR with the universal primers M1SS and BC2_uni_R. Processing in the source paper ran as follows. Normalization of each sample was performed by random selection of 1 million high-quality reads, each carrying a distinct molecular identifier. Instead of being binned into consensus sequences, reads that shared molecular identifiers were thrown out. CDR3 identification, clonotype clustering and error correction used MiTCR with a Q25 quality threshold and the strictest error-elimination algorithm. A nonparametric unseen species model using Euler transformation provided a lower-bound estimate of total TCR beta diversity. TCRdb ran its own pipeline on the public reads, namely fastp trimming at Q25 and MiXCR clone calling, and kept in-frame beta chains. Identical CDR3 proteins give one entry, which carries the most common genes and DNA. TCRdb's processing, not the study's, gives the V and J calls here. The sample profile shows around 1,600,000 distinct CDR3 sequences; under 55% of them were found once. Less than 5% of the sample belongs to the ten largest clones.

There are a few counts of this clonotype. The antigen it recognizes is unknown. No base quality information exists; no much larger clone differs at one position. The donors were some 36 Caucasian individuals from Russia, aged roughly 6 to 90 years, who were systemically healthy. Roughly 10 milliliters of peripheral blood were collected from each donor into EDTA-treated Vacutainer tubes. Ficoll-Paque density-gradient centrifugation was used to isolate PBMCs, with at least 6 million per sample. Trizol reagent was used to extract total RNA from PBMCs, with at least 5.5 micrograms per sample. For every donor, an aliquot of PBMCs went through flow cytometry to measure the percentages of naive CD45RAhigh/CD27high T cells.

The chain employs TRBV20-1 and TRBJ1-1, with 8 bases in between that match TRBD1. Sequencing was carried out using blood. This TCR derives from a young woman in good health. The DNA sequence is TGCAGTGCTAGAGATGCAGGGGGCGCGGATGAAGCTTTCTTT. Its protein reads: CSARDAGGADEAFF.